The text below deals with one T cell receptor beta chain. Its antigen is still unknown. No much larger clone is present one base from it, and per-base qualities are unavailable. The data belong to a study of blood T cell repertoires in COVID-19 (dated by TCRdb to 2020 to 2022). Looking at the study overall: Collaborator samples came from the United States, Italy and Spain and covered acute and convalescent phases of COVID-19. Where available, HLA class I and class II types were obtained from metadata supplied by the sample provider rather than from assay-based typing. The repertoires were released in a freely available public database intended as a resource for research on the immune response to SARS-CoV-2. The samples were drawn from the first 160 participants of the ongoing ImmuneRACE study and from under 1,500 subjects provided by 6 global collaborators. The prospective study material was composed of cDNA or gDNA derived from T cells, B-cell-depleted T cells, or PBMCs. The dataset comprised deeply sampled blood TCRbeta repertoires from subjects exposed to, actively infected with, or recovered from COVID-19. A de-identified subject ID, COVID-19 status, age in years and sex were almost always included in the sample metadata.

General findings and caveats noted by the study authors: The quantity of clinical and demographic metadata differed by source and by participant and was supplied without curation.

At one collaborating source in Seattle, patients were enrolled during active infection and were followed longitudinally through the course of disease. Each collaborating institution followed its own protocols to collect whole blood in K2EDTA tubes. For TCRbeta analysis, collaborators shipped samples in one of three forms: frozen whole blood, isolated PBMCs, or DNA extracted from either of those sample types. Relative to germline, V is missing 6 bases and J is missing 2 bases, with 6 bases of the junction outside any gene match. CDR1 is given as ENHRY and CDR2 as SYGVKD, both from the germline V gene. The CDR3 goes from the cysteine to the phenylalanine over 15 residues. The only DNA kept is the CDR3, 45 bases in frame from the first base. TCRbeta CDR3 regions were amplified from genomic DNA by means of the immunoSEQ Assay, a bias-controlled multiplex PCR. As for how the authors treated the data: The number of nucleated cells in each sample was estimated by amplification of reference gene primers within the assay. To quantify the absolute abundance of each unique TCRbeta CDR3 rearrangement, sequence reads were collapsed and filtered. For each sample, productive Simpson clonality was calculated by taking the square root of Simpson's diversity index across productive rearrangements. Sourced from immuneACCESS, this table was stored by TCRdb with only in-frame sequences that have V and J called. A share of the clones is absent; for the studies checked, an unresolved V gene accounts for under half, and the remainder has no known explanation. V and J calls and clone size are copied from that table; D and trimming were computed from the DNA. Present in this sample are roughly 130,000 clones, roughly 89% of which were seen just once. Together, the top ten hold 7% to 9.5% of the sample.

The sample was peripheral blood. The sequence joins TRBV10-3 to TRBJ2-3; the junction holds 9 bases that match TRBD2. This receptor was obtained from a man aged 30-40 years with COVID-19, enrolled during active disease. Read as DNA, the sequence is TGTGCCATCAGGGGGACTAGCCGAAACACAGATACGCAGTATTTT. This sequence encodes CAIRGTSRNTDTQYF.